Given below is one T cell receptor (beta chain) in context. The antigen remains undetermined. The germline V gene has CDR1 LGHNA and CDR2 YSLEER. Trimming removed 4 bases from V and 2 bases from J, with 6 bases in between. The CDR3 has 13 residues. TCRdb's table, derived via immunoSEQ multiplex PCR, lists solely in-frame clones and lacks some. The data hold about 500,000 clones, with 60% to 80% observed a single time. These data come from a study of shared clonotypes between healthy human individuals. Study-level points and caveats: Clonotype sharing levels among donors were expected to vary with sequencing depth. The genetic and exposure-history diversity represented was limited by few donors.

The J gene is TRBJ1-5, the V gene TRBV4-3, with D tentatively TRBD1 (6 bases). The sequence was obtained from a woman aged 40 to 50 in good health. Some clones in this sample may be carry-over from other donors' samples. Specimen: PBMCs. The CDR3 reads CASSPGGNQPQHF. CDR3 coding DNA: TGCGCCAGCAGCCCAGGGGGCAATCAGCCCCAGCATTTT.